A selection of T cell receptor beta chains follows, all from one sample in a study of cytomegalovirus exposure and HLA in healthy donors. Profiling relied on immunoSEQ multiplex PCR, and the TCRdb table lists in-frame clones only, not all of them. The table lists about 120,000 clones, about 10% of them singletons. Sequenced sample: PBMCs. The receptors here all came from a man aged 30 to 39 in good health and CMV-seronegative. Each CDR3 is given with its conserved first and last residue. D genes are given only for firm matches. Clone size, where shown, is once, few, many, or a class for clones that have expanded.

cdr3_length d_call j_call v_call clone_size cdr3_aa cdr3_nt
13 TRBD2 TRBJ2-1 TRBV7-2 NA CASSSSGGDEQFF TGTGCCAGCAGCTCCAGCGGGGGTGATGAGCAGTTCTTC
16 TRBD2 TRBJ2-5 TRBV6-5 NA CASSYNLAGVEETQYF TGTGCCAGCAGTTATAATCTAGCGGGAGTGGAAGAGACCCAGTACTTC
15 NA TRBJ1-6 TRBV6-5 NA CASSYVEGDNSPLHF TGTGCCAGCAGTTATGTAGAGGGAGATAATTCACCCCTCCACTTT
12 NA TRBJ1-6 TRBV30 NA CAWSPQNSPLHF TGTGCCTGGAGTCCACAGAATTCACCCCTCCACTTT
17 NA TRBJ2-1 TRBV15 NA CATSRERGQGIYNEQFF TGTGCCACCAGCAGAGAGAGAGGGCAGGGGATTTACAATGAGCAGTTCTTC
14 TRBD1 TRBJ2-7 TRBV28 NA CASSLDRGRVEQYF TGTGCCAGCAGTTTAGACAGGGGGCGCGTCGAGCAGTACTTC
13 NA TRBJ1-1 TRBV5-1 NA CASSLDTNTEAFF TGCGCCAGCAGCTTGGACACGAACACTGAAGCTTTCTTT
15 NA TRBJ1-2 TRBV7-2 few CASSGRTGTNYGYTF TGTGCCAGCAGCGGCCGGACCGGGACTAACTATGGCTACACCTTC
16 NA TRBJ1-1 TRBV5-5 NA CASSSNHGGLNTEAFF TGTGCCAGCAGCAGTAACCACGGGGGGTTAAACACTGAAGCTTTCTTT
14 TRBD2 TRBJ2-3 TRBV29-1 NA CSVGLTSGIDTQYF TGCAGCGTCGGATTGACTAGCGGGATAGATACGCAGTATTTT
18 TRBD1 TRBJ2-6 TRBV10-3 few CAISSVGQNVSGANVLTF TGTGCCATCAGTAGCGTGGGACAGAACGTGTCTGGGGCCAACGTCCTGACTTTC
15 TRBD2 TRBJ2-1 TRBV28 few CASSLGLAGNNEQFF TGTGCCAGCAGTTTAGGTCTAGCGGGGAACAATGAGCAGTTCTTC
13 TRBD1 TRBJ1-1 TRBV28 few CAILRGPHTEAFF TGTGCCATCCTAAGGGGGCCGCACACTGAAGCTTTCTTT
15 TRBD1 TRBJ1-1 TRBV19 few CASSSIGQGNAEAFF TGTGCCAGTAGCTCAATTGGACAGGGCAACGCTGAAGCTTTCTTT